This TCR beta chain was sequenced for a study of spatial heterogeneity in lung cancer (dated by TCRdb to between 2018 and 2021). For the study in its entirety: Beta-chain transcripts were consistently detected in greater numbers than alpha-chain transcripts, which likely reflects a higher abundance of beta-chain transcripts. In non-small cell lung cancer, the study quantitatively compared TCR alpha and beta repertoires across several tumor regions, matched nontumor lung, and blood. In the raw uncorrected reads, each unique combination of TCR and UMI appeared more than ten times on average. At surgery, both alpha and beta chains were TCR-sequenced in 200 to 250 tumor regions, 63 to 65 matched nontumor lung samples and a few dozen PBMC samples. The study linked features of the TCR repertoire to counts of nonsynonymous mutations, which were determined by whole-exome sequencing of tumor tissue.

What the study reported, not specific to this receptor: Confirming at a functional level the hypothesis that regional TCRs recognize regional mutations was considered to require additional single-cell paired TCR alpha and beta sequencing.

CDR1 is given as SGHRS and CDR2 as YFSETQ, both from the germline V gene. The CDR3 goes from the cysteine to the phenylalanine over 14 residues. This entry keeps only the CDR3 DNA: 42 bases, framed from base 1. At the junction V is shortened by 9 bases and J by 2 bases, with 15 bases in between. The sample holds many counts of this clonotype. Its target antigen remains unknown. Within one base of it there is no much larger clone, and no base qualities were kept. For a library built for alpha chains, this beta chain is a stray read; little rests on its size. The label giving this sample's time point can be read as: sample taken at primary tumor resection. Without any cell sorting, TCR sequencing was performed on whole RNA extracted either from tumor and nontumor lung tissue or from cryopreserved PBMC samples. The donors were fewer than 90 patients from the lung TRACERx cohort who had early-stage, untreated non-small cell lung cancer. Patients were selected for TCR sequencing only if sufficient RNA was available from at least two tumor regions. Tumor and adjacent nontumor lung specimens were reviewed by a lung pathologist before selection.

Libraries were built with 5' RACE. The sample was run on a NextSeq 500. The TCR library protocol attached a unique molecular identifier to each TCR cDNA molecule to allow correction of PCR and sequencing errors. The source study handled its data this way. TCR identification, UMI-based error correction and CDR3 extraction were all carried out with Decombinator tools. Expanded TCRs were defined as those above a frequency of 2 per 1,000, corresponding to the top 1% of the tumor frequency distribution. Renyi diversity was calculated using the R vegan package after each repertoire was subsampled 100 times to 5,000 TCRs. CDR3 similarity networks were built from amino acid triplet string-kernel similarity, connecting CDR3s with pairwise similarity above 0.82. The public reads were reprocessed in TCRdb via fastp at Q25 and MiXCR, keeping in-frame beta chains. Rows with one shared CDR3 protein collapse into an entry with the most common genes and DNA. TCRdb, rather than the study authors, made the V and J calls. Here the sample has about 6,900 distinct CDR3 sequences; about 3.7% occur a single time. 20% to 30% of the sample comes from the top ten.

The origin of this receptor is a female donor with early-stage non-small cell lung cancer. Here the chain combines TRBV5-1 and TRBJ1-5; no D gene call is confident. The sample was normal lung tissue next to the tumor, taken at surgery. The CDR3 protein is CATPFEKGNQPQHF. The DNA sequence is as follows: TGCGCCACCCCCTTTGAAAAGGGCAATCAGCCCCAGCATTTT.